This T cell receptor (beta chain) was identified during a study of T cells in Graves' hyperthyroidism and ophthalmopathy (dated by TCRdb to between 2017 and 2020). About the full investigation: Peripheral blood samples were taken at initial diagnosis, before any treatment was given. A discovery cohort of about 100 patients, about 43 with Graves' ophthalmopathy and more than 55 with stable Graves' hyperthyroidism, was used to find distinguishing TCR V-J signatures. Prospective prediction of ophthalmopathy was tested in an independent validation cohort consisting of about 19 hyperthyroidism patients and some 16 patients who later progressed to ophthalmopathy. The 80 to 100 discovery patients were randomly divided into training and test sets at a 7:3 ratio. Thyroid tissue and blood T-cell repertoires from about six Graves' hyperthyroidism patients were also compared in the study. After blood sampling, hyperthyroidism patients were treated with methimazole at a starting dose of 30 mg daily, and ophthalmopathy patients were treated with high-dose intravenous methylprednisolone. TCR Vbeta CDR3 sequencing of approximately 140 peripheral blood samples (about 45 ophthalmopathy, 75 to 80 hyperthyroidism and roughly 17 progressor patients) is reported in the paper.

With regard to this clonotype: Its antigen remains unidentified. Base qualities are not at hand, and no much larger clone is one base apart.

The TCR beta CDR3 regions were amplified from the RNA transcripts. The first round of RT-PCR for the TCR CDR3 was performed with the HTBI primer set and the Qiagen OneStep RT-PCR kit. Libraries were constructed in a second round of multiplex PCR, after which size selection and purification were performed. The libraries were sequenced on an Illumina HiSeq2000 using paired-end 100 bp reads. On the authors' methods: SOAPnuke was used to process the raw data, throwing out any read that contained adapters or uncalled bases, had a mean Phred below 15, or lacked an exact constant-primer or identifier match. COPE v1.2.5 was used to merge the high-quality paired reads, and each unique nucleotide sequence was defined as a clonotype. Clonotypes were aligned to IMGT TRBV, TRBD and TRBJ reference segments using MiTCR v1.1. The analysis was restricted to V-J combinations with a frequency above 0.0001, which together covered 98% to 99.2% of the repertoires. The TCS score was defined as F50 (clonal expansion) divided by E x V (chaos), with BLOSUM62-based TCRdist calculated between CDR3 peptides within each V-J. Welch's t-statistics and random forest reduced 450 to 600 V-J features to around 14, which were used in a naive Bayes classifier (R e1071). TCRdb itself trimmed the public reads at Q25 with fastp, ran MiXCR and retained productive beta chains. Rows merge per CDR3 protein into single entries with the most common DNA and genes. TCRdb, not the authors, supplied the V and J calls. The sample records about 350,000 distinct CDR3 sequences, about a sixth of which are singletons. Together, the top ten hold 15% to 19% of the sample.

The investigation overall reported the following: Most expanded thyroid clonotypes (frequency above 0.001) were also detected in blood, a finding suggesting that blood repertoires may reflect thyroid immune responses. In validation, the model predicted progression to ophthalmopathy a median of approximately 6.3 months before onset, with about 67% sensitivity and about 75% specificity. No statistical method was used to fix the sample size in advance, and group allocation was not hidden from the investigators. Ophthalmopathy was separated from stable hyperthyroidism by a 13 V-J signature model, with just over 85% sensitivity and roughly 84% specificity obtained in cross-validation and 80%/75% obtained in testing.

Moderately to severely active disease, a Clinical Activity Score of at least 3, a NOSPECS grade of at least 4, and a duration under 3 months were present in ophthalmopathy patients. Exclusion was applied to patients with uncontrolled infections, other autoimmune diseases, pregnancy or lactation. Clinical symptoms, serum thyroxine and TRAb, thyroid ultrasound, and orbital computed tomography formed the basis for the diagnoses. PBMCs were isolated from about 10 ml of fresh peripheral blood by Ficoll-Paque density gradient centrifugation. Total RNA was extracted using Trizol reagent, and RNA quality was assessed on an Agilent 2100 Bioanalyzer. The junction shows trimming of 3 bases on V and 10 bases on J, plus 13 bases between the germline ends. The CDR3 sequence holds 12 residues, the cysteine and phenylalanine included. Only the CDR3 region is kept as DNA, spanning 36 bases read in frame from base 1. Based on the germline V gene, the CDR1 and CDR2 sequences are MNHNS and SASEGT.

This chain is built from TRBV6-1 and TRBJ2-7; too little of a D gene remains to name it. The sample taken for sequencing was blood. The TCR sequence derives from a woman in her thirties or forties with Graves' ophthalmopathy. CDR3 protein: CASSDPLTEQYF. The sequenced DNA is TGTGCCAGCAGTGATCCCTTGACGGAACAGTACTTC.